One sample yielded the 18 T cell receptor beta chains listed below, sequenced in a study of identical twins. TCRdb re-called the 5' RACE reads through MiXCR, storing one row per CDR3 protein. The table lists 1.5 million to 2 million distinct CDR3 sequences, roughly 35% of them singletons, with 0.25% to 0.3% in the top ten. The specimen was cord blood. The source is a newborn girl in good health.

The gene calls are TRBV25-1 and TRBJ1-1; D unresolved. From germline, CDR1 is MGHDK and CDR2 SYGVNS. The germline V and J ends were trimmed by 6 bases and 7 bases, with 18 bases remaining between them. This CDR3 has 14 residues. The CDR3 DNA reads TGTGCCAGCAGCGCAGCGCGGGGAAGGGTTGAAGCTTTCTTT. This codes for CASSAARGRVEAFF. Full variable domain (missing parts from reference TRBV25-1 and TRBJ1-1): EADIYQTPRYLVIGTGKKITLECSQTMGHDKMYWYQQDPGMELHLIHYSYGVNSTEKGDLSSESTVSRIRTEHFPLTLESARPSHTSQYLCASSAARGRVEAFFGQGTRLTVV.

V is TRBV10-2 and J is TRBJ1-5; TRBD1 aligns across 9 bases. V lost 9 bases to trimming and J lost 6 bases; unmatched junction nucleotides: 6. Germline lookup yields CDR1 WSHSY and CDR2 SAAADI. This CDR3 has 13 residues. The CDR3 DNA is TGCGCCAGGAACAGGGGGCTAGGTCAGCCCCAGCATTTT. Its translation: CARNRGLGQPQHF.

The chain links TRBV20-1 to TRBJ2-3; D perhaps matches TRBD1 (6 bases). Germline V gene data show CDR1 as DFQATT and CDR2 as SNEGSKA (reference sequence). CDR3 length: 13 amino acids. V shed 6 bases and J shed 2 bases, with 12 bases lying between them. The CDR3 DNA sequence: TGCAGTGCCGGGACAAAAAACACAGATACGCAGTATTTT. As protein: CSAGTKNTDTQYF.

This clonotype was seen a handful of times. The chain is built from TRBV28 and TRBJ2-4; TRBD1 matches 9 bases. Germline values: CDR1 MDHEN, CDR2 SYDVKM. The trim removed 4 bases at V and 0 bases at J, leaving 7 bases unmatched. CDR3 length equals 17 residues. CDR3 sequence: CASSSDRGLIAKNIQYF. The CDR3 DNA reads as TGTGCCAGCAGTTCGGACAGGGGCCTAATAGCCAAAAACATTCAGTACTTC.

This clonotype has a handful of counts. The V call is TRBV12-3 or TRBV12-4, the J call TRBJ2-7; D is unresolved. Trimming took off 3 bases at V and 3 bases at J, with 15 bases between the two ends. CDR3 size: 15 residues. In DNA form, the CDR3 reads TGTGCCAGCAGTTTTCTCAGCCGCCCCGGCTACGAGCAGTACTTC. Translation: CASSFLSRPGYEQYF.

This clonotype showed up many times. The CDR3 sequence: CASSPGTSGGTDTQYF. CDR3 nucleotide sequence: TGTGCCAGCAGCCCCGGGACTAGCGGAGGTACAGATACGCAGTATTTT. The gene calls are TRBV4-2 and TRBJ2-3, with 11 bases that match TRBD2. The J segment lost 3 bases and the V segment lost 4 bases, leaving 6 bases of the junction unmatched. The CDR3 runs to 16 residues. CDR1 is LGHNA, CDR2 YNFKEQ, per germline.

V usage is TRBV5-1 and J usage is TRBJ2-3; 8 bases are a match to TRBD2. CDR3 length: 15 residues. V shed 4 bases, J shed 8 bases, and the junction held 12 bases outside the gene matches. Germline CDR1 and CDR2: SGHRS and YFSETQ. In DNA, the CDR3 is TGCGCCAGCAGCCCAACGCGGGGGGACTCAGGTACGCAGTATTTT. Translated: CASSPTRGDSGTQYF.

The chain is built from TRBV19 and TRBJ2-2; D is ambiguous. V lost 3 bases and J lost 3, with 5 bases in between. Germline loops: CDR1 LNHDA, CDR2 SQIVND (reference sequence). The CDR3 consists of 13 residues. In DNA form, the CDR3 reads TGTGCCAGTAGTATGGGCTACACCGGGGAGCTGTTTTTT. Its protein product is CASSMGYTGELFF.

The V and J genes are TRBV20-1 and TRBJ2-1; 11 nucleotides agree with TRBD2. The J call is in doubt because the DNA end fits TRBJ2-7 better. CDR1 is DFQATT and CDR2 is SNEGSKA in the germline V gene (reference sequence). The CDR3 has 17 amino acids. The CDR3 nucleotides are TGCAGTGCTAGAGATTGGGGACTAGCGGATTCCTACAATGAGCAGTACTTC. It is translated as CSARDWGLADSYNEQYF.

J is TRBJ2-1 and V is TRBV20-1; no reliable D call. Trimming took off 4 bases at V and 4 bases at J, with 14 bases between the two ends. The CDR3 covers 14 residues. In germline, CDR1 is DFQATT, CDR2 SNEGSKA (reference sequence). In DNA form, the CDR3 reads TGCAGTGCTAATCCCACCACCAAGTACAATGAGCAGTTCTTC. Its translation: CSANPTTKYNEQFF.

This clonotype was recorded many times. V is TRBV7-2 and J is TRBJ1-1, with 7 bases aligning to TRBD1. The CDR3 covers 14 residues. Trimming at V came to 0 bases and at J to 5 bases, leaving 3 bases not matched to a gene. Germline values: CDR1 SGHTA, CDR2 FQGNSA. CDR3 amino acids: CASSLAGGRTEAFF. CDR3 DNA: TGTGCCAGCAGCTTAGCAGGGGGCAGGACTGAAGCTTTCTTT.

The CDR3 sequence is CASGFGTDTQYF. The CDR3 nucleotides are TGTGCCAGCGGGTTTGGGACAGATACGCAGTATTTT. The chain links TRBV12-3 or TRBV12-4 to TRBJ2-3; D unclear. The CDR3 has 12 residues. V gave up 8 bases and J gave up 3 bases, with 9 bases separating them.

As DNA, the CDR3 is TGTGCCAGCAGCTTACGGACAGGGGTCGAGACCCAGTACTTC. Protein sequence: CASSLRTGVETQYF. The chain couples TRBV5-5 to TRBJ2-5, with 9 positions matching TRBD1. V lost 2 bases, J lost 5 bases, and 4 bases stayed unmatched. Germline CDR1 and CDR2: SGHKS and YYEKEE (reference sequence). The length of the CDR3 is 14 residues.

This clonotype was recorded once. J is TRBJ2-4 and V is TRBV27; TRBD1 agrees at 9 bases. The DNA end is a closer match to TRBJ2-7, so the J assignment may be wrong. The CDR3 is 15 residues long. Per the germline V gene, CDR1 is MNHEY and CDR2 is SMNVEV (reference sequence). Written as DNA, the CDR3 is TGTGCCAGCAGTTTATCGGGACAGGGCTATAACGAGCAGTACTTC. This gives the protein CASSLSGQGYNEQYF.

J is TRBJ2-7 and V is TRBV2; TRBD2 is a possible D gene (6 bases). The CDR3 extends over 15 amino acids. V was shortened by 6 bases and J by 2 bases, with 17 bases between the two germline ends. Germline values: CDR1 SNHLY, CDR2 FYNNEI. The CDR3 region is CASRKRLANAYEQYF. The DNA for the CDR3 is TGTGCCAGCAGGAAGAGGCTAGCGAACGCCTACGAGCAGTACTTC.

This clonotype occurred a few times. This chain connects TRBV2 to TRBJ1-6; unclear D gene. CDR3 size: 16 residues. Germline V gene sequence: CDR1 SNHLY, CDR2 FYNNEI. Trimming shortened V by 6 bases and J by 7 bases, and 19 bases separated the two germline ends. CDR3 residues: CASSKREPSPNSPLHF. The CDR3 DNA follows: TGTGCCAGCAGCAAAAGAGAGCCTAGCCCGAATTCACCCCTCCACTTT.

This clonotype was detected a few times. The chain joins TRBV18 to TRBJ2-1; unclear D gene. This CDR3 spans 14 amino acids. Deletions cut 3 bases from V and 6 bases from J, with 12 bases between. Looked up from germline, CDR1 is KGHSH and CDR2 is LQKENI. The CDR3 loop is CASSPRSLSNEQFF. As DNA, the CDR3 is TGTGCCAGCTCACCCCGATCCTTATCCAATGAGCAGTTCTTC.

The V call is TRBV5-1, the J call TRBJ2-7, with 7 bases fitting TRBD2. Trimming removed 4 bases from V and 3 bases from J; junction bases left unmatched: 19. The germline V gene has CDR1 SGHRS and CDR2 YFSETQ. The CDR3 totals 18 residues. The CDR3 nucleotides are TGCGCCAGCAGCACACAAAGACTAGCCCCCTACCTCGTCTACGAGCAGTACTTC. Amino acids: CASSTQRLAPYLVYEQYF.